This TCR beta chain was documented in a study of molecular identifiers for immune sequencing clone quantification. This CDR3 is built from 17 residues. Germline loops: CDR1 DFQATT, CDR2 SNEGSKA (reference sequence). J was trimmed by 2 bases and V by 3 bases; bases with no gene match: 10. This clonotype was observed a handful of times. TCRdb re-derived calls from the PCR reads in MiXCR, one entry per CDR3 protein. In the table there are a few hundred thousand distinct CDR3 sequences, about a quarter of which are singletons. The rearrangement joins TRBV20-1 to TRBJ2-3; 11 bases are a match to TRBD2. The sample taken for sequencing was naive CD8+ T cells from blood, with Jurkat cell RNA spiked in. This sample's subset: FACS-sorted CD8+CD4-CCR7+CD45RA+ naive T cells. The sequence came from a human donor in good health. Some libraries in this study had Jurkat cell RNA spiked in. CDR3 sequence (DNA): TGCAGTGCTAGCCACACTTCTAGCGGGGGGTACACAGATACGCAGTATTTT. It is translated as CSASHTSSGGYTDTQYF.